The rows below give T cell receptor beta chains drawn from one sample of a study of shared clonotypes between healthy human individuals. Using immunoSEQ multiplex PCR, the repertoire was profiled, and TCRdb retains in-frame clones only, with some absent. The sample shows some 1 million clones, roughly 75% of them seen only once. Sequenced input: memory CD4+ T cells sorted from blood. These receptors came from a man aged 18-30 years in good health. CDR3s include the opening cysteine and the closing phenylalanine or tryptophan. The D gene is left open where the match is weak. Part of the rows lack a size; the others show once, few, many or a class for expanded clones.

CDR3: CASSLYLAGGTDTQYF
DNA: TGTGCCAGCAGCCTTTATCTAGCGGGGGGCACAGATACGCAGTATTTT
V: TRBV13
J: TRBJ2-3
D: TRBD2
size: -

CDR3: CASSPTGTGGGNTIYF
DNA: TGTGCCAGCAGCCCCACCGGGACAGGGGGCGGAAACACCATATATTTT
V: TRBV7-9
J: TRBJ1-3
D: TRBD1
size: -

CDR3: CASSLAWTSSYNEQFF
DNA: TGTGCCAGCAGCTTAGCCTGGACTAGCTCCTACAATGAGCAGTTCTTC
V: TRBV7-9
J: TRBJ2-1
D: TRBD2
size: -

CDR3: CASSPNEADTQYF
DNA: TGTGCCAGCTCACCAAACGAAGCAGATACGCAGTATTTT
V: TRBV18
J: TRBJ2-3
D: -
size: many

CDR3: CASSSIKKTGTGDRFYQPQHF
DNA: TGTGCCAGTAGTTCCATAAAAAAAACCGGGACAGGGGACCGCTTCTATCAGCCCCAGCATTTT
V: TRBV19
J: TRBJ1-5
D: TRBD1
size: -

CDR3: CSVVGSMGQINEKLFF
DNA: TGCAGCGTTGTGGGGAGTATGGGACAGATAAATGAAAAACTGTTTTTT
V: TRBV29-1
J: TRBJ1-4
D: TRBD1
size: -

CDR3: CATGTGLNTEAFF
DNA: TGTGCCACCGGGACAGGGCTGAACACTGAAGCTTTCTTT
V: TRBV10-3
J: TRBJ1-1
D: TRBD1
size: -

CDR3: CASSPRGQPETQYF
DNA: TGTGCTAGCAGCCCGAGGGGGCAGCCGGAGACCCAGTACTTC
V: TRBV7-7
J: TRBJ2-5
D: TRBD1
size: -

CDR3: CASSFLTGELFF
DNA: TGTGCCAGCAGCTTTTTGACCGGGGAGCTGTTTTTT
V: TRBV12-1
J: TRBJ2-2
D: -
size: -

CDR3: CASSYFRATDTQYF
DNA: TGTGCCAGCAGTTACTTTCGGGCCACAGATACGCAGTATTTT
V: TRBV6-6
J: TRBJ2-3
D: -
size: -

CDR3: CASSDSGGFRTVYSNQPQHF
DNA: TGTGCCAGCAGTGACTCGGGGGGTTTCCGAACGGTTTATAGCAATCAGCCCCAGCATTTT
V: TRBV6-4
J: TRBJ1-5
D: -
size: -

CDR3: CASSQDTNSNQPQHF
DNA: TGCGCCAGCAGCCAAGATACCAATAGCAATCAGCCCCAGCATTTT
V: TRBV4-3
J: TRBJ1-5
D: -
size: -

CDR3: CASSKPGRSSDEQYF
DNA: TGTGCCAGTAGTAAACCGGGACGGAGTAGCGACGAGCAGTACTTC
V: TRBV19
J: TRBJ2-7
D: -
size: -

CDR3: CASSRDRGRNQPQHF
DNA: TGTGCCAGCAGCCGCGACAGGGGGCGAAATCAGCCCCAGCATTTT
V: TRBV5-6
J: TRBJ1-5
D: TRBD1
size: many

CDR3: CAGRVEQFF
DNA: TGTGCTGGACGGGTCGAGCAGTTCTTC
V: TRBV21-1
J: TRBJ2-1
D: -
size: -

CDR3: CASSSRDGRGGELFF
DNA: TGTGCCAGCAGTTCAAGGGATGGGAGAGGCGGGGAGCTGTTTTTT
V: TRBV6-1
J: TRBJ2-2
D: -
size: -

CDR3: CASSYGTVSNQPQHF
DNA: TGTGCCAGCAGCTACGGGACCGTTAGCAATCAGCCCCAGCATTTT
V: TRBV7-2
J: TRBJ1-5
D: -
size: -

CDR3: CASSRDRTANTEAFF
DNA: TGCGCCAGCAGCCGAGACAGGACCGCGAACACTGAAGCTTTCTTT
V: TRBV5-1
J: TRBJ1-1
D: -
size: -

CDR3: CASGGAGTDTQYF
DNA: TGTGCCAGCGGGGGGGCGGGCACAGATACGCAGTATTTT
V: TRBV28
J: TRBJ2-3
D: -
size: -

CDR3: CAWSVRGGLETQYF
DNA: TGTGCCTGGAGTGTACGGGGGGGCTTGGAGACCCAGTACTTC
V: TRBV30
J: TRBJ2-5
D: TRBD2
size: -

CDR3: CASSEDSGSLAKNIQYF
DNA: TGTGCCAGCAGTGAAGATAGCGGGAGTTTGGCCAAAAACATTCAGTACTTC
V: TRBV2
J: TRBJ2-4
D: TRBD2
size: -

CDR3: CASSLGTYSHEQYF
DNA: TGTGCCAGCAGCCTGGGCACATATTCCCACGAGCAGTACTTC
V: TRBV5-4
J: TRBJ2-7
D: -
size: -

CDR3: CASSLGGGTGELFF
DNA: TGCGCCAGCAGCTTAGGGGGTGGCACCGGGGAGCTGTTTTTT
V: TRBV5-1
J: TRBJ2-2
D: -
size: -

CDR3: CASRTGTSGNTGELFF
DNA: TGTGCCAGTAGGACCGGGACTAGCGGAAACACCGGGGAGCTGTTTTTT
V: TRBV19
J: TRBJ2-2
D: TRBD2
size: -

CDR3: CASSDPGTGIETQYF
DNA: TGTGCCAGCAGTGATCCAGGGACAGGGATAGAGACCCAGTACTTC
V: TRBV25-1
J: TRBJ2-5
D: TRBD1
size: -

CDR3: CASSETRLAVGTGELFF
DNA: TGTGCCAGCAGTGAAACTCGGCTAGCGGTGGGGACCGGGGAGCTGTTTTTT
V: TRBV6-1
J: TRBJ2-2
D: TRBD2
size: few

CDR3: CASSPGGTQETQYF
DNA: TGCGCCAGCAGCCCGGGCGGCACGCAAGAGACCCAGTACTTC
V: TRBV5-1
J: TRBJ2-5
D: -
size: many

CDR3: CASSVAGGADF
DNA: -
V: TRBV9
J: TRBJ2-7
D: -
size: -

CDR3: CASSLRENTEAFF
DNA: TGTGCCAGCAGCCTCAGGGAGAACACTGAAGCTTTCTTT
V: TRBV7-4
J: TRBJ1-1
D: -
size: -

CDR3: CASSLGTVNEQYF
DNA: TGTGCCAGCAGTTTAGGGACAGTCAACGAGCAGTACTTC
V: TRBV28
J: TRBJ2-7
D: TRBD1
size: -

CDR3: CASSLYREVNVLTF
DNA: TGTGCCAGCAGCTTGTACAGGGAGGTCAACGTCCTGACTTTC
V: TRBV11-2
J: TRBJ2-6
D: -
size: -

CDR3: CASSPKQGGGTEAFF
DNA: TGCGCCAGCAGCCCTAAACAGGGAGGGGGCACTGAAGCTTTCTTT
V: TRBV4-3
J: TRBJ1-1
D: -
size: -

CDR3: CAISEGPSGNTIYF
DNA: TGTGCCATCAGTGAGGGACCCTCTGGAAACACCATATATTTT
V: TRBV10-3
J: TRBJ1-3
D: -
size: -

CDR3: CASSGGLAGGKNIQYF
DNA: TGCGCCAGCAGCGGGGGACTAGCGGGAGGGAAAAACATTCAGTACTTC
V: TRBV5-1
J: TRBJ2-4
D: TRBD2
size: once

CDR3: CASSWGETQYF
DNA: TGTGCCAGCAGTTGGGGAGAGACGCAGTACTTC
V: TRBV6-6
J: TRBJ2-7
D: -
size: many

CDR3: CASRNRDVGYF
DNA: TGTGCCAGCAGAAACCGGGACGTGGGGTACTTC
V: TRBV6-1
J: TRBJ2-7
D: -
size: -

CDR3: CASIGAAKNIQYF
DNA: TGTGCCAGCATAGGGGCCGCCAAAAACATTCAGTACTTC
V: TRBV28
J: TRBJ2-4
D: -
size: once

CDR3: CASASQDYGYTF
DNA: TGCGCCAGCGCCTCGCAGGACTATGGCTACACCTTC
V: TRBV5-1
J: TRBJ1-2
D: -
size: -

CDR3: CAINRGGAGELFF
DNA: TGTGCCATCAACCGAGGGGGGGCCGGGGAGCTGTTTTTT
V: TRBV10-3
J: TRBJ2-2
D: -
size: -

CDR3: CATEEGAFF
DNA: TGTGCCACGGAAGAGGGAGCTTTCTTT
V: TRBV28
J: TRBJ1-1
D: -
size: -

CDR3: CASSVLETAGYTF
DNA: TGTGCCAGCAGCGTATTGGAAACGGCGGGCTACACCTTC
V: TRBV9
J: TRBJ1-2
D: -
size: -

CDR3: CASSFRDQRDTQYF
DNA: TGCGCCAGCAGCTTCCGGGACCAGAGGGATACGCAGTATTTT
V: TRBV5-1
J: TRBJ2-3
D: -
size: few

CDR3: CAISGMTGTSGAPSYEQYF
DNA: TGTGCCATCAGTGGTATGACCGGGACTAGCGGGGCTCCGTCCTACGAGCAGTACTTC
V: TRBV10-3
J: TRBJ2-7
D: TRBD2
size: few

CDR3: CASSTTTQGSAETQYF
DNA: TGTGCCAGCAGTACAACGACCCAGGGGAGCGCAGAGACCCAGTACTTC
V: TRBV28
J: TRBJ2-5
D: -
size: -

CDR3: CASSFPGLGQETQYF
DNA: TGTGCCAGCAGTTTCCCGGGACTAGGCCAAGAGACCCAGTACTTC
V: TRBV28
J: TRBJ2-5
D: TRBD2
size: once

CDR3: CASSIGQGNEKLFF
DNA: TGTGCCAGTAGTATCGGGCAGGGTAATGAAAAACTGTTTTTT
V: TRBV19
J: TRBJ1-4
D: -
size: -

CDR3: CASSRLASTDTQYF
DNA: TGTGCCAGCAGTAGACTAGCGAGCACAGATACGCAGTATTTT
V: TRBV2
J: TRBJ2-3
D: TRBD2
size: -

CDR3: CASSLGLITTGELFF
DNA: TGTGCCAGCAGCTTAGGATTAATCACCACCGGGGAGCTGTTTTTT
V: TRBV7-2
J: TRBJ2-2
D: -
size: -

CDR3: CASSLGRVYEQYF
DNA: TGTGCCAGCAGCTTAGGCAGGGTGTACGAGCAGTACTTC
V: TRBV7-8
J: TRBJ2-7
D: -
size: -

CDR3: CAWSRPGQETQYF
DNA: TGTGCCTGGAGTAGGCCAGGCCAAGAGACCCAGTACTTC
V: TRBV30
J: TRBJ2-5
D: -
size: -

CDR3: CASTSQETQYF
DNA: TGTGCCAGCACTTCCCAAGAGACCCAGTACTTC
V: TRBV28
J: TRBJ2-5
D: -
size: few

CDR3: CASHLSGRSTDTQYF
DNA: TGTGCCAGCCACCTCAGCGGGAGGTCCACAGATACGCAGTATTTT
V: TRBV7-6
J: TRBJ2-3
D: TRBD2
size: -

CDR3: CASSLLLTSGNTIYF
DNA: TGTGCCAGCAGCTTATTACTGACATCTGGAAACACCATATATTTT
V: TRBV11-2
J: TRBJ1-3
D: -
size: -

CDR3: CASRWDRGTGEQYF
DNA: TGTGCCAGCAGGTGGGACAGGGGTACGGGAGAGCAGTACTTC
V: TRBV18
J: TRBJ2-7
D: TRBD1
size: -

CDR3: CASSYSMSANTGELFF
DNA: TGTGCCAGCAGTTACTCAATGTCCGCGAACACCGGGGAGCTGTTTTTT
V: TRBV6-6
J: TRBJ2-2
D: -
size: -